This entry lists 14 T cell receptor beta chains sequenced from one sample in a study of T cell responses to AZD1222 COVID-19 vaccine. Clones were sequenced by immunoSEQ multiplex PCR, and TCRdb holds only the in-frame ones, with some missing. The sample holds under 150,000 clones, roughly 89% seen once. Sample: peripheral blood, taken on day 0 of AZD1222 vaccination. The receptors shown here come from an adult in good health.

The V gene is TRBV7-9, the J gene TRBJ2-1, with 7 bases aligning to TRBD2. CDR1 is SEHNR and CDR2 is FQNEAQ in the germline V gene (reference sequence). The CDR3 loop spans 15 amino acids. Trimming removed 2 bases from V and 5 bases from J; junction bases left unmatched: 6. The CDR3 DNA reads TGTGCCAGCAGCTTACTGTCGGGGGGAGACAATGAGCAGTTCTTC. This gives the protein CASSLLSGGDNEQFF.

The V call is TRBV5-4, the J call TRBJ1-1; the match to TRBD1 covers 10 bases. The ends lost 2 bases at V and 10 bases at J; junction bases unmatched: 8. This CDR3 has 14 residues. Germline V lookup: CDR1 SGHNT, CDR2 YYREEE (reference sequence). The CDR3 nucleotides are TGTGCCAGCAGCTTTTCTGACAGGGGGCGGGGAGCTTTCTTT. This codes for CASSFSDRGRGAFF.

This sequence joins TRBV27 and TRBJ2-7; D possibly matches TRBD1 or TRBD2 (7 bases each). Germline CDR1 reads MNHEY; CDR2 reads SMNVEV (reference sequence). Trimming removed 3 bases from V and 3 bases from J, with 24 bases in between. The CDR3 contains 18 residues. DNA for the CDR3: TGTGCCAGCAGTTTTGGGAACAGGGAGGGGGCATTTGTCTACGAGCAGTACTTC. It is translated as CASSFGNREGAFVYEQYF.

The chain combines TRBV5-4 with TRBJ2-1; D possibly uses TRBD1 or TRBD2 (5 bases each). V was trimmed by 0 bases and J by 9 bases, leaving 16 bases between them. Germline-derived CDR1 and CDR2 are SGHNT and YYREEE (reference sequence). The CDR3 loop spans 15 amino acids. The chain's CDR3 is CASSLAGTRTSEQFF. CDR3 coding DNA: TGTGCCAGCAGCTTGGCCGGGACCAGGACCAGTGAGCAGTTCTTC.

The rearrangement uses TRBV2 and TRBJ2-7; D may be TRBD1 (6 bases). This CDR3 comprises 13 residues. The V gene lost 6 bases and the J gene lost 2 bases, with 11 bases spanning the gap. Germline CDR1 and CDR2: SNHLY and FYNNEI. The CDR3 loop reads CASSGDNTYEQYF. CDR3 in DNA: TGTGCCAGCAGCGGGGACAACACCTACGAGCAGTACTTC.

This clone was seen just once. The chain recombines TRBV19 with TRBJ2-7; 10 nucleotides line up with TRBD2. CDR3 length: 15 residues. The ends lost 2 bases at V and 2 bases at J; junction bases unmatched: 3. From germline, CDR1 is LNHDA and CDR2 SQIVND (reference sequence). CDR3 residues: CASSIPSGRPYEQYF. CDR3 bases: TGTGCCAGTAGTATACCTAGCGGGAGACCCTACGAGCAGTACTTC.

V and J are TRBV3-1 (or the pseudogene TRBV3-2) and TRBJ2-5, with D perhaps matching TRBD1 (5 bases). The CDR3 extends over 14 amino acids. V shed 2 bases and J shed 4 bases, with 11 bases lying between them. CDR1 is LGHDT, CDR2 YNNKEL, per germline (reference sequence). CDR3 DNA sequence: TGTGCCAGCAGCCAAAGGCAGGACATAGAGACCCAGTACTTC. Encoded protein: CASSQRQDIETQYF.

This clone has more than one count but fewer than ten. The chain uses TRBV19 and TRBJ2-1; D may be TRBD2 (5 bases). The CDR3 sequence is 16 residues long. The V end was cut by 3 bases, the J end by 0 bases, with 12 bases between. Germline values: CDR1 LNHDA, CDR2 SQIVND (reference sequence). The CDR3: CASSIEAESSYNEQFF. In DNA form, the CDR3 reads TGTGCCAGTAGTATTGAAGCGGAAAGCTCCTACAATGAGCAGTTCTTC.

This chain uses TRBV6-5 with TRBJ2-7; 12 bases map to TRBD1. CDR3 length: 15 amino acids. Germline V CDR1 and CDR2: MNHEY, SVGAGI. The J segment lost 4 bases and the V segment lost 2 bases, leaving 3 bases of the junction unmatched. The DNA for the CDR3 is TGTGCCAGCAGTTACCGGGACAGGGGGCTATACGAGCAGTACTTC. Translating it yields CASSYRDRGLYEQYF.

V usage is TRBV27 and J usage is TRBJ2-7; D gene uncertain. The CDR3 spans 12 residues. CDR1 and CDR2 from the germline V gene are MNHEY and SMNVEV (reference sequence). V was pared by 4 bases and J by 4 bases, with 8 bases between. The CDR3 DNA follows: TGTGCCAGCAGTTCCCCCCCTTACGAGCAGTACTTC. The encoded protein is CASSSPPYEQYF.

Written as DNA, the CDR3 is TGTGCCAGCAGTTGGGGGGGACTCTCCTACGAGCAGTACTTC. Protein sequence: CASSWGGLSYEQYF. This chain joins TRBV27 and TRBJ2-7; 7 bases match TRBD2. The germline V gene encodes CDR1 MNHEY and CDR2 SMNVEV (reference sequence). The CDR3 consists of 14 residues. J lost 0 bases, V lost 4 bases, and 3 bases had no gene match.

The chain joins TRBV29-1 to TRBJ1-1; maybe TRBD1 (6 bases). The germline V gene encodes CDR1 SQVTM and CDR2 ANQGSEA. The CDR3 has 14 amino acids. V was shortened by 3 bases and J by 0 bases, with 11 bases between the two germline ends. For the CDR3, the DNA is TGCAGCGTTGATATGACAGGTCTGAACACTGAAGCTTTCTTT. Its translation: CSVDMTGLNTEAFF.

The chain employs TRBV29-1 and TRBJ2-1; D remains unclear. CDR3 length equals 11 residues. The germline gives CDR1 SQVTM, CDR2 ANQGSEA. The germline V and J ends were trimmed by 3 bases and 5 bases, with 5 bases remaining between them. CDR3 protein: CSVESHNEQFF. The CDR3 coding sequence is TGCAGCGTTGAGTCACACAATGAGCAGTTCTTC.

The gene calls are TRBV28 and TRBJ2-4; perhaps D is TRBD1 or TRBD2 (5 bases each). This CDR3 region has 14 residues. The V end lost 5 bases, the J end lost 8 bases, and 16 bases lay between the germline ends. Germline V lookup: CDR1 MDHEN, CDR2 SYDVKM. The CDR3 sequence: CASSAGTREDIQYF. The DNA of the CDR3 is TGTGCCAGCAGTGCCGGGACGCGTGAGGACATTCAGTACTTC.